This entry describes one T cell receptor beta chain. Amplified regions were TCR beta CDR3 sequences from RNA transcripts. The TCR CDR3 first-round RT-PCR relied on the HTBI primer set. TCRdb reprocessed the multiplex PCR reads via MiXCR and lists one record per CDR3 protein. Of some 210,000 distinct CDR3 sequences listed, over 15% were seen once; the top ten hold roughly 50%. Trimming took off 2 bases at V and 1 base at J, with 10 bases between the two ends. CDR1 and CDR2 (germline): LGHDT, YNNKEL (reference sequence). The length of the CDR3 is 15 residues. This entry belongs to a study of T cells in Graves' hyperthyroidism and ophthalmopathy. Study background: Upon initial diagnosis and before any treatment, peripheral blood was collected.

The genes are TRBV3-1 and TRBJ2-3; D ambiguous. This TCR derives from a man in his fifties with Graves' hyperthyroidism. The sequenced sample was blood. CDR3 bases: TGTGCCAGCAGCCAAAGCCCTACTGGCACAGATACGCAGTATTTT. It codes for CASSQSPTGTDTQYF.